This TCR beta chain was found in a study of T cell responses to AZD1222 COVID-19 vaccine. Overall study: Analysis merged second doses at about 4 or about 12 weeks.

Sequencing was performed with immunoSEQ multiplex PCR; in TCRdb, only in-frame clones are kept and a portion is missing. Of 100,000 to 140,000 clones detected, around 90% appear once; the ten largest clones hold roughly a fifth. Trimming took 7 bases from V and 4 from J, leaving 19 bases between them. Germline V gene sequence: CDR1 LNHDA, CDR2 SQIVND (reference sequence). CDR3 length: 16 residues. The chain couples TRBV19 to TRBJ2-2; D is unclear. This TCR was recovered from an adult in good health. Here the sequenced sample was peripheral blood, taken on day 0 of AZD1222 vaccination. The chain's CDR3 is CASNLGGVRGTGELFF. CDR3 coding DNA: TGTGCCAGTAATCTAGGTGGAGTTCGTGGCACCGGGGAGCTGTTTTTT. Full variable domain (rest looked up from reference TRBV19 and TRBJ2-2): DGGITQSPKYLFRKEGQNVTLSCEQNLNHDAMYWYRQDPGQGLRLIYYSQIVNDFQKGDIAEGYSVSREKKESFPLTVTSAQKNPTAFYLCASNLGGVRGTGELFFGEGSRLTVL.